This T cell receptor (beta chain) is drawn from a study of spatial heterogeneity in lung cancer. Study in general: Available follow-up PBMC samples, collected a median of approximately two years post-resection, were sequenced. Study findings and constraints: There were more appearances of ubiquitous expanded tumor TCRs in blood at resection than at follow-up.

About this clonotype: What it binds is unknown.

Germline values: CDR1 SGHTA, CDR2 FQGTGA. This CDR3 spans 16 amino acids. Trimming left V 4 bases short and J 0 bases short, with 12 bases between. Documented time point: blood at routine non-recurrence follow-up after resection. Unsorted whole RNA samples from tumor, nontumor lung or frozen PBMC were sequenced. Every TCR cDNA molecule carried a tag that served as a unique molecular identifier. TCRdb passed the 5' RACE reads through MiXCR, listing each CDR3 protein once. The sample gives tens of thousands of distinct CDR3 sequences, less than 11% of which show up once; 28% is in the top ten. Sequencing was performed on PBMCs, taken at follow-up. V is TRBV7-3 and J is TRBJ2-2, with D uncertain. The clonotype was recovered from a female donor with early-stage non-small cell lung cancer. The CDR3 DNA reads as TGTGCCAGCAGCTCCTCCGGAGCGTCGAACACCGGGGAGCTGTTTTTT. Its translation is CASSSSGASNTGELFF.